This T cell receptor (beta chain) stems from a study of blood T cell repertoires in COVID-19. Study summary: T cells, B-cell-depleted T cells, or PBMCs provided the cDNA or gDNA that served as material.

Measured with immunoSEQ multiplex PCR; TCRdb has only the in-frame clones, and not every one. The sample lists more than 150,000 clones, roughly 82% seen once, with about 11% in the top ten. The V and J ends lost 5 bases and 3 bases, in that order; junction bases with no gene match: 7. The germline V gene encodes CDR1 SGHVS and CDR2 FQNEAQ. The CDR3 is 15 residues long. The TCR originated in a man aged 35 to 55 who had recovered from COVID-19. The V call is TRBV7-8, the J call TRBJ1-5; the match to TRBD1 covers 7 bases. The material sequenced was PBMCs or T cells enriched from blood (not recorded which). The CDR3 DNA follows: TGTGCCAGCAGCCCAACAGGGGCAGCCAATCAGCCCCAGCATTTT. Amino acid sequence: CASSPTGAANQPQHF.